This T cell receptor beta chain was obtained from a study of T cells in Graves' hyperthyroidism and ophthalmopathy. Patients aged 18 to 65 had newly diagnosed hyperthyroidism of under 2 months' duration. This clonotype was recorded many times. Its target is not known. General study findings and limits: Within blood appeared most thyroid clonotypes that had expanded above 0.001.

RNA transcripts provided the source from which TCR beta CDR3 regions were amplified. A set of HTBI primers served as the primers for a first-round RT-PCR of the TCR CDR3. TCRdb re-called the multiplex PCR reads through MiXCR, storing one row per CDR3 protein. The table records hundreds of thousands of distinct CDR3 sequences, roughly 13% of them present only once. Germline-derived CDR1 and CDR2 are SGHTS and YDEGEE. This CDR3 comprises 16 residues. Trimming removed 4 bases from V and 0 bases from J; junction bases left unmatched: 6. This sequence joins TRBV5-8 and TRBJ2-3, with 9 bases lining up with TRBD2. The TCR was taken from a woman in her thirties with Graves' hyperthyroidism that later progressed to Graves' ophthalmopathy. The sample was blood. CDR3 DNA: TGTGCCAGCAGCCGGAGCGGGAGGTCTAGCACAGATACGCAGTATTTT. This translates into CASSRSGRSSTDTQYF.